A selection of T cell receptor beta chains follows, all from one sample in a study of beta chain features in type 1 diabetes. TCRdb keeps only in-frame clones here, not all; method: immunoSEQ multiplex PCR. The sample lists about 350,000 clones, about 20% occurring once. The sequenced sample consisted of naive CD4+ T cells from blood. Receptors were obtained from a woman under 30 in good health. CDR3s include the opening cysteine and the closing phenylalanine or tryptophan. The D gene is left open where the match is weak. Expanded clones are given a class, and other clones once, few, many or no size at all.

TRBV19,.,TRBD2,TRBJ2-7,CASTAGLAGDEQYF,TGTGCCAGTACTGCTGGACTAGCGGGAGACGAGCAGTACTTC
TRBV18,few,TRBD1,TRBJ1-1,CASSPTGPKNTEAFF,TGTGCCAGCTCACCGACAGGGCCGAAGAACACTGAAGCTTTCTTT
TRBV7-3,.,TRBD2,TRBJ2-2,CASSLRAGGRITGELFF,TGTGCCAGCAGCTTAAGGGCGGGGGGGCGGATCACCGGGGAGCTGTTTTTT
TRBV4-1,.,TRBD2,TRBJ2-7,CASSQVPQRGHSYEQYF,TGCGCCAGCAGCCAAGTCCCCCAGCGGGGTCACTCCTACGAGCAGTACTTC
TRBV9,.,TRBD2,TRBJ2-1,CASSVGISGAQNEQFF,TGTGCCAGCAGCGTAGGCATTAGCGGGGCTCAGAATGAGCAGTTCTTC
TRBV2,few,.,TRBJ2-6,CAITRGLASGANVLTF,TGTGCCATCACCCGAGGCCTTGCCTCTGGGGCCAACGTCCTGACTTTC
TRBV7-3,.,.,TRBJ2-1,CASSLPLRDFSYNEQFF,TGTGCCAGCAGCTTACCCCTCCGGGACTTCTCCTACAATGAGCAGTTCTTC
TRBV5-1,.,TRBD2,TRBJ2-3,CASSHGTSGATDTQYF,TGCGCCAGCAGCCACGGGACTAGCGGGGCCACAGATACGCAGTATTTT
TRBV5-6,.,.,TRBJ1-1,CASSLVQMNTEAFF,TGTGCCAGCAGCTTGGTACAGATGAACACTGAAGCTTTCTTT
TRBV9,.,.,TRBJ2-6,CASSVDFGGANVLTF,TGTGCCAGCAGCGTAGACTTCGGGGGGGCCAACGTCCTGACTTTC
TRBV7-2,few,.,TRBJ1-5,CASKDPGATRPQHF,TGTGCCAGCAAGGACCCAGGGGCCACCCGGCCCCAGCATTTT
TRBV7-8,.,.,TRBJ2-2,CASSFTVPTTLNTGELFF,TGTGCCAGCAGCTTTACCGTCCCTACCACCCTAAACACCGGGGAGCTGTTTTTT
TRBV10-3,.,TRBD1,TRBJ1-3,CAISENRGKLSGNTIYF,TGTGCCATCAGTGAAAACAGGGGAAAGCTCTCTGGAAACACCATATATTTT
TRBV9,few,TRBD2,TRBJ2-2,CASSVAGGGGYTGELFF,TGTGCCAGCAGCGTAGCCGGCGGGGGGGGCTACACCGGGGAGCTGTTTTTT
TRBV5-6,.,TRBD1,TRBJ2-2,CASSLIGTGGTGELFF,TGTGCCAGCAGCTTAATAGGGACAGGGGGAACCGGGGAGCTGTTTTTT
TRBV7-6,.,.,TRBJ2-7,CASSAQTGASYEQYF,TGTGCCAGCAGCGCACAGACAGGCGCCTCCTACGAGCAGTACTTC
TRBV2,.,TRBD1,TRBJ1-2,CASSPGQSNYGYTF,TGTGCCAGCAGCCCGGGACAGTCTAACTATGGCTACACCTTC
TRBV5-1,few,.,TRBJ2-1,CASRNSTGLISYNEQFF,TGCGCCAGCAGAAACTCCACGGGACTCATCTCCTACAATGAGCAGTTCTTC
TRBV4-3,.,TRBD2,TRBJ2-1,CASSRGLADEQFF,TGCGCCAGCAGCCGCGGACTAGCCGATGAGCAGTTCTTC
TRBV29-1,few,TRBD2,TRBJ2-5,CSVRGTSGAPQETQYF,TGCAGCGTGCGGGGCACTAGCGGGGCACCCCAAGAGACCCAGTACTTC
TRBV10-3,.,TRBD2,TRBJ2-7,CAISVAGGYEQYF,TGTGCCATCAGTGTTGCGGGAGGCTACGAGCAGTACTTC
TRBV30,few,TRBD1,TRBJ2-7,CAWSGDSPYEQYF,TGTGCCTGGAGTGGGGACAGTCCCTACGAGCAGTACTTC
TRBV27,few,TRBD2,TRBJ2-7,CASSTGTNSYEQYF,TGTGCCAGCAGCACCGGGACTAACTCCTACGAGCAGTACTTC
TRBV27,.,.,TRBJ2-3,CASSHAGQLSDTQYF,TGTGCCAGCAGTCATGCGGGACAGTTGTCAGATACGCAGTATTTT
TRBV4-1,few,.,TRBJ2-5,CASSQDYSGGGSGTQYF,TGCGCCAGCAGCCAAGACTATAGTGGTGGAGGGTCAGGGACCCAGTACTTC
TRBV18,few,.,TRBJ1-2,CASSPSTGPQYGYTF,TGTGCCAGCTCACCATCTACAGGCCCTCAGTATGGCTACACCTTC
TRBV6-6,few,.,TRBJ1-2,CASSYPRDNLGYTF,TGTGCCAGCAGTTACCCACGGGACAATTTGGGCTACACCTTC
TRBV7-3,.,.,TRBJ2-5,CASSLKRFEETQYF,TGTGCCAGCAGCTTAAAGCGGTTCGAAGAGACCCAGTACTTC
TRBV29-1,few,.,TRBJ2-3,CSVALSSGSDTQYF,TGCAGCGTCGCTCTTTCCAGCGGGTCAGATACGCAGTATTTT
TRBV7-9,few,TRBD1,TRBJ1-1,CASSPTGMDTEAFF,TGTGCCAGCAGCCCGACAGGGATGGACACTGAAGCTTTCTTT
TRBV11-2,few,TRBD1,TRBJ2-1,CASRVSGGARYNEQFF,TGTGCCAGCAGGGTCTCAGGGGGCGCACGTTACAATGAGCAGTTCTTC
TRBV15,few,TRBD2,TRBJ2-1,CATSREIAGRPYNEQFF,TGTGCCACCAGCAGAGAGATAGCGGGACGACCCTACAATGAGCAGTTCTTC
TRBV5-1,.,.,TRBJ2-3,CASSPEDSPSTDTQYF,TGCGCCAGCAGCCCCGAGGACTCGCCTAGCACAGATACGCAGTATTTT
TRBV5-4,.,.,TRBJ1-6,CASSLRQGNSPLHF,TGTGCCAGCAGCTTGAGGCAGGGGAATTCACCCCTCCACTTT
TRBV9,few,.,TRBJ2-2,CASSVGGSSNTGELFF,TGTGCCAGCAGCGTAGGCGGCAGTTCGAACACCGGGGAGCTGTTTTTT
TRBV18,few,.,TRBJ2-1,CASSPPVGVVNEQFF,TGTGCCAGCTCACCACCAGTAGGGGTAGTCAATGAGCAGTTCTTC
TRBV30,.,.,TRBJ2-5,CAWSRRETQYF,TGTGCCTGGAGTCGGCGGGAGACCCAGTACTTC
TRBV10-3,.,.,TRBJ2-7,CATLRGNEQYF,TGTGCCACCCTCCGGGGAAACGAGCAGTACTTC
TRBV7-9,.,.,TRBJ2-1,CASTPRTAIGEQFF,TGTGCCAGCACCCCCAGGACAGCGATCGGGGAGCAGTTCTTC
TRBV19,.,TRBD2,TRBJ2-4,CASRGLAGENIQYF,TGTGCCAGTAGGGGACTAGCGGGAGAAAACATTCAGTACTTC
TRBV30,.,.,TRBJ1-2,CAWSSGGAGDYGYTF,TGTGCCTGGAGTTCCGGGGGGGCGGGCGACTATGGCTACACCTTC
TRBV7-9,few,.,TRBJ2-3,CASSWDSGFSDTQYF,TGTGCCAGCAGCTGGGACTCTGGCTTTTCAGATACGCAGTATTTT
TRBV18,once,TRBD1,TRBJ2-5,CASSPGQPQTGGTQYF,TGTGCCAGCTCACCGGGACAGCCACAGACTGGGGGGACCCAGTACTTC
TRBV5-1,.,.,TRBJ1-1,CASSFEGRNTEAFF,TGCGCCAGCAGCTTTGAGGGAAGGAACACTGAAGCTTTCTTT
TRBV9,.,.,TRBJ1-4,CASSVGGSDEKLFF,TGTGCCAGCAGCGTAGGCGGATCTGATGAAAAACTGTTTTTT
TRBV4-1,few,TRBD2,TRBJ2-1,CASSRTSGPFSSYNEQFF,TGCGCCAGCAGTCGGACTAGCGGACCTTTCAGCTCCTACAATGAGCAGTTCTTC
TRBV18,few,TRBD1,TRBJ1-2,CASSPRDRANYGYTF,TGTGCCAGCTCACCCCGGGACAGGGCTAACTATGGCTACACCTTC
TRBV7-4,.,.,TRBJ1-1,CASSLMLRGGTEAFF,TGTGCCAGCAGCTTAATGTTACGGGGTGGCACTGAAGCTTTCTTT
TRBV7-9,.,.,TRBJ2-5,CASSSIPGRQETQYF,TGTGCCAGCAGCTCCATCCCAGGTCGACAAGAGACCCAGTACTTC
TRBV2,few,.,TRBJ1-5,CASQRTVLGPQHF,TGTGCCAGCCAAAGGACAGTCCTGGGTCCCCAGCATTTT
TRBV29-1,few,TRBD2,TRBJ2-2,CSGLGGVAGVTGELFF,TGCAGCGGGCTGGGGGGGGTAGCGGGAGTCACCGGGGAGCTGTTTTTT
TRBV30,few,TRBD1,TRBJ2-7,CAWGDRMYNEQYF,TGTGCCTGGGGGGACAGGATGTACAACGAGCAGTACTTC
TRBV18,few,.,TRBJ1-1,CASSPLKGGTEAFF,TGTGCCAGCTCACCACTGAAAGGGGGCACTGAAGCTTTCTTT
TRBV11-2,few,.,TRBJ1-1,CASSAHREAFF,TGTGCCAGCAGCGCCCACCGGGAAGCTTTCTTT
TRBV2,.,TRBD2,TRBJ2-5,CASRGLAGGTGTQYF,TGTGCCAGCAGGGGACTAGCGGGAGGTACCGGGACCCAGTACTTC
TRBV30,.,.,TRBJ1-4,CAWSSSSATNEKLFF,TGTGCCTGGAGTAGCTCCTCTGCAACTAATGAAAAACTGTTTTTT
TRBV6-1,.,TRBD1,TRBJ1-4,CASSRDRGNEKLFF,TGTGCCAGCAGCCGGGACAGGGGTAATGAAAAACTGTTTTTT
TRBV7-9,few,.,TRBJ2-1,CASSLTRARYNEQFF,TGTGCCAGCAGCTTAACGAGGGCTAGATACAATGAGCAGTTCTTC
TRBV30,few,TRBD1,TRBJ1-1,CASSMDLDRSEAFF,TGTGCCTCCTCCATGGATCTGGACAGGTCCGAAGCTTTCTTT
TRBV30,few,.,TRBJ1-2,CAWITGSRLGYTF,TGTGCCTGGATCACAGGGTCTCGGCTTGGCTACACCTTC